One and the same sample provided the 32 T cell receptor beta chains below, sequenced in a study of blood T cell repertoires in COVID-19. The assay was immunoSEQ multiplex PCR, and TCRdb's table has in-frame clones only and misses some. The data show around 29,000 clones, roughly 90% seen once. The sample comprised peripheral blood. Source of these receptors: a human donor with active COVID-19. The donor label of this sample is uncertain.

On this clone: This specimen includes other DNA sequences encoding the same CDR3. The chain recombines TRBV18 with TRBJ2-7, with D unclear. V was pared by 0 bases and J by 2 bases, with 11 bases between. The CDR3 is 15 residues long. CDR1 is KGHSH, CDR2 LQKENI, per germline. The CDR3 nucleotides are TGTGCCAGCTCACCACCGGCAGGCGCAACCTACGAGCAGTACTTC. Amino acid sequence: CASSPPAGATYEQYF.

The CDR3 spells CASSAETSYEQYF. CDR3 DNA sequence: TGTGCCAGTAGTGCAGAGACATCCTACGAGCAGTACTTC. This sequence joins TRBV19 and TRBJ2-7; D gene ambiguous. V lost 5 bases to trimming and J lost 1 base, with 9 bases between them. CDR1 LNHDA and CDR2 SQIVND come from the germline V gene (reference sequence). The CDR3 spans 13 residues.

This sequence joins TRBV3-1 (or the pseudogene TRBV3-2) and TRBJ2-7, with D perhaps matching TRBD2 (7 bases). The CDR3 is 13 residues long. Germline CDR1 is LGHDT and CDR2 is YNNKEL (reference sequence). V was pared by 4 bases and J by 2 bases, with 9 bases between. The CDR3, as DNA: TGTGCCAGCAGCCGGGGGGGCCCCTACGAGCAGTACTTC. Translating gives CASSRGGPYEQYF.

The chain joins TRBV5-5 to TRBJ2-1, with 12 bases that match TRBD2. V trimming: 4 bases; J trimming: 4 bases; junction bases outside the gene matches: 9. Looked up from germline, CDR1 is SGHKS and CDR2 is YYEKEE (reference sequence). The CDR3 sequence is 17 residues long. The DNA of the CDR3 is TGTGCCAGCAGCCGCGAACGACTAGCGGGGGCTTACAATGAGCAGTTCTTC. Protein sequence: CASSRERLAGAYNEQFF.

The rearrangement uses TRBV28 and TRBJ2-3, with 10 bases identical to TRBD2. Germline V CDR1 and CDR2: MDHEN, SYDVKM. V lost 10 bases, J lost 5 bases, and 12 bases stayed unmatched. The CDR3 has 15 residues. The CDR3 spells CATCDEAGGVDTQYF. The CDR3 region has the DNA TGTGCCACCTGCGACGAAGCGGGGGGGGTAGATACGCAGTATTTT.

The chain is built from TRBV6-2 or TRBV6-3 and TRBJ2-1, with 7 bases identical to TRBD2. J lost 10 bases, V lost 4 bases, and 4 bases had no gene match. The CDR3 is 12 amino acids. From germline, CDR1 is MNHEY and CDR2 SVGEGT. The CDR3 spells CASSWEGREQFF. In DNA form, the CDR3 reads TGTGCCAGCAGTTGGGAGGGGAGGGAGCAGTTCTTC.

The CDR3, as DNA: TGTGCCAGCAGCCCGGTAGCAGCGGGGGTCGGCACCGGGGAGCTGTTTTTT. Translation: CASSPVAAGVGTGELFF. The rearrangement uses TRBV3-1 (or the pseudogene TRBV3-2) and TRBJ2-2, with 8 nucleotides matching TRBD2. The CDR3 spans 17 residues. CDR1 LGHDT and CDR2 YNNKEL come from the germline V gene (reference sequence). The trim removed 4 bases at V and 4 bases at J, leaving 11 bases unmatched.

The rearrangement links TRBV7-2 to TRBJ1-6; 8 bases are shared with TRBD1. This CDR3 region has 14 residues. After removal of 5 bases from V and 9 bases from J, the junction contained 6 bases not matched to a gene. In germline, CDR1 is SGHTA, CDR2 FQGNSA. The CDR3 DNA follows: TGTGCCAGCAGCACCGGGACAGGAGCTTCACCCCTCCACTTT. Protein sequence: CASSTGTGASPLHF.

This chain links TRBV6-5 with TRBJ1-2, with unresolved D. Germline V gene data show CDR1 as MNHEY and CDR2 as SVGAGI. The ends were cut back, 7 bases at V and 2 bases at J, with 11 bases in the middle. The CDR3 loop spans 13 amino acids. This CDR3 is CASTFGGNYGYTF. The CDR3 coding sequence is TGTGCCAGCACCTTCGGAGGAAACTATGGCTACACCTTC.

This clone was recorded a few times. The rearrangement links TRBV3-1 (or the pseudogene TRBV3-2) to TRBJ2-1; 7 bases map to TRBD2. Germline V gives CDR1 LGHDT, CDR2 YNNKEL (reference sequence). V lost 1 base to trimming and J lost 4 bases; unmatched junction nucleotides: 10. The CDR3 runs to 17 residues. CDR3 residues: CASSQAVTGGIYNEQFF. In DNA form, the CDR3 reads TGTGCCAGCAGCCAAGCGGTGACGGGGGGAATTTACAATGAGCAGTTCTTC.

The chain links TRBV9 to TRBJ2-2; TRBD2 agrees at 8 bases. This CDR3 spans 16 amino acids. Germline CDR1 SGDLS, CDR2 YYNGEE. The V gene end was trimmed by 0 bases and the J gene end by 6 bases; junction bases not matched to a gene: 7. CDR3 coding DNA: TGTGCCAGCAGCGTAGTTGTGTCTAGCGGGTCCGGGGAGCTGTTTTTT. This translates into CASSVVVSSGSGELFF.

The chain has TRBV20-1 and TRBJ1-6, with D tentatively TRBD1 (5 bases). V gave up 3 bases and J gave up 2 bases, with 11 bases separating them. Per the germline V gene, CDR1 is DFQATT and CDR2 is SNEGSKA (reference sequence). The length of the CDR3 is 15 residues. The CDR3 here is CSASEQDAYNSPLHF. Here the CDR3 DNA reads TGCAGTGCTAGTGAACAGGATGCCTATAATTCACCCCTCCACTTT.

The chain combines TRBV5-1 with TRBJ2-2; possibly TRBD1 for D (6 bases). Trimming stripped 4 bases from V and 0 bases from J, with 10 bases between. The CDR3 runs to 15 residues. CDR1 SGHRS and CDR2 YFSETQ come from the germline V gene. CDR3 amino acids: CASSPGQTNTGELFF. The CDR3 nucleotides read TGCGCCAGCAGCCCCGGACAGACGAACACCGGGGAGCTGTTTTTT.

This rearrangement joins TRBV4-3 to TRBJ2-7; TRBD1 aligns across 10 bases. J was trimmed by 3 bases and V by 5 bases; bases with no gene match: 7. The CDR3 is 15 residues long. Germline V lookup: CDR1 LGHNA, CDR2 YSLEER. The CDR3 spells CASSSGTGVYYEQYF. The CDR3 DNA is TGCGCCAGCAGCTCCGGGACAGGGGTCTACTACGAGCAGTACTTC.

The genes are TRBV10-3 and TRBJ1-3, with 9 bases fitting TRBD1. The germline gives CDR1 ENHRY, CDR2 SYGVKD. V shed 7 bases, J shed 0 bases, and the junction held 4 bases outside the gene matches. The CDR3 length is 15 residues. In nucleotides, the CDR3 is TGTGCCATCAAAAGGGGACAGGGCTCTGGAAACACCATATATTTT. Its translation is CAIKRGQGSGNTIYF.

The genes are TRBV7-3 and TRBJ2-1, with 12 positions matching TRBD2. V lost 4 bases to trimming and J lost 9 bases; unmatched junction nucleotides: 4. The CDR3 has 14 residues. Per the germline V gene, CDR1 is SGHTA and CDR2 is FQGTGA. CDR3 sequence: CASSSSGGASEQFF. The CDR3 DNA is TGTGCCAGCAGCTCTAGCGGGGGGGCTTCTGAGCAGTTCTTC.

The chain has TRBV6-2 or TRBV6-3 and TRBJ1-2, with D possibly TRBD1 on 6 matching bases. The length of the CDR3 is 17 residues. Germline V CDR1 and CDR2: MNHEY, SVGEGT. The germline V and J ends were trimmed by 6 bases and 3 bases, with 23 bases remaining between them. For the CDR3, the DNA is TGTGCCAGCAGCCCAGGGGTGGTGCTGGACATTTACTATGGCTACACCTTC. Amino acid sequence: CASSPGVVLDIYYGYTF.

CDR3 sequence: CASSQSANTGELFF. In DNA, the CDR3 is TGTGCCAGTAGCCAGAGCGCGAACACCGGGGAGCTGTTTTTT. J is TRBJ2-2 and V is TRBV19; D gene unclear. The CDR3 contains 14 residues. The V gene lost 6 bases and the J gene lost 0 bases, with 8 bases spanning the gap. Germline CDR1 reads LNHDA; CDR2 reads SQIVND (reference sequence).

J is TRBJ2-1 and V is TRBV5-1; 11 positions agree with TRBD2. From germline, CDR1 is SGHRS and CDR2 YFSETQ. Germline trimming cut 6 bases from V and 0 bases from J; bases unmatched to any gene: 5. The CDR3 contains 16 residues. In DNA form, the CDR3 reads TGCGCCAGCACTGGTAGCGGGGGGGCCTCCTACAATGAGCAGTTCTTC. Protein product: CASTGSGGASYNEQFF.

This rearrangement joins TRBV5-1 to TRBJ2-1; TRBD2 matches 13 bases. This CDR3 is built from 14 residues. V gave up 4 bases and J gave up 9 bases; unmatched junction bases: 4. CDR1 SGHRS and CDR2 YFSETQ come from the germline V gene. The CDR3, as DNA: TGCGCCAGCAGCAAACTAGCGGGGGGGCGTGAGCAGTTCTTC. Protein product: CASSKLAGGREQFF.

This clone has only one observation. The chain recombines TRBV4-2 with TRBJ2-1, with D possibly TRBD2 on 7 matching bases. CDR1 is LGHNA, CDR2 YNFKEQ, per germline. Trimming cost V 5 bases and J 0 bases, with 11 bases left between them. This CDR3 contains 15 residues. The CDR3 region has the DNA TGTGCCAGCAGCGAACGGGGGGCCTCCTACAATGAGCAGTTCTTC. Translating gives CASSERGASYNEQFF.

Within the sample, this clone is large. J is TRBJ1-4 and V is TRBV5-1, with 8 bases aligning to TRBD1. Per germline, CDR1 SGHRS and CDR2 YFSETQ. CDR3 length equals 14 residues. V was pared by 7 bases and J by 8 bases, with 10 bases of the junction left unmatched. The CDR3 DNA is TGCGCCAGCGGACACGGGAACAGGGGGGAAAAACTGTTTTTT. Translated: CASGHGNRGEKLFF. Full variable domain (remainder filled in from reference TRBV5-1 and TRBJ1-4): KAGVTQTPRYLIKTRGQQVTLSCSPISGHRSVSWYQQTPGQGLQFLFEYFSETQRNKGNFPGRFSGRQFSNSRSEMNVSTLELGDSALYLCASGHGNRGEKLFFGSGTQLSVL.

This rearrangement joins TRBV19 to TRBJ2-1; D is possibly TRBD2 (6 bases). There are 17 residues in the CDR3. Trimming left V 3 bases short and J 1 base short, with 16 bases between. From germline, CDR1 is LNHDA and CDR2 SQIVND (reference sequence). CDR3 in amino acids: CASSIGGAGRSYNEQFF. DNA of the CDR3: TGTGCCAGTAGTATTGGCGGCGCGGGACGGTCCTACAATGAGCAGTTCTTC. Filled out from reference TRBV19 and TRBJ2-1, the complete variable domain reads DGGITQSPKYLFRKEGQNVTLSCEQNLNHDAMYWYRQDPGQGLRLIYYSQIVNDFQKGDIAEGYSVSREKKESFPLTVTSAQKNPTAFYLCASSIGGAGRSYNEQFFGPGTRLTVL.

The chain has TRBV18 and TRBJ1-1; TRBD1 is a possible D gene (6 bases). CDR3 length: 15 residues. CDR1 is KGHSH, CDR2 LQKENI, per germline. The V and J ends lost 4 bases and 6 bases respectively, with 18 bases between them. In DNA form, the CDR3 reads TGTGCCAGCTCACAGGTGATACAGGGTGGCCCTGAAGCTTTCTTT. Translation: CASSQVIQGGPEAFF. The full variable domain, rest sourced from reference TRBV18 and TRBJ1-1, is NAGVMQNPRHLVRRRGQEARLRCSPMKGHSHVYWYRQLPEEGLKFMVYLQKENIIDESGMPKERFSAEFPKEGPSILRIQQVVRGDSAAYFCASSQVIQGGPEAFFGQGTRLTVV.

This sequence joins TRBV2 and TRBJ1-1; D is perhaps TRBD1 (5 bases). The length of the CDR3 is 13 residues. The V gene's germline CDR1 is SNHLY and CDR2 FYNNEI. V gave up 4 bases and J gave up 7 bases, with 13 bases separating them. CDR3 DNA: TGTGCCAGCAGTGGATTGCAGGGCAGTGAAGCTTTCTTT. Its protein product is CASSGLQGSEAFF.

J is TRBJ1-2 and V is TRBV5-5, with D possibly being TRBD1 (5 bases). The ends were cut back, 0 bases at V and 2 bases at J, with 8 bases in the middle. Germline CDR1 SGHKS, CDR2 YYEKEE (reference sequence). This CDR3 spans 14 amino acids. CDR3 amino acids: CASSLAGKNYGYTF. Written as DNA, the CDR3 is TGTGCCAGCAGCTTGGCAGGGAAAAACTATGGCTACACCTTC.

This chain uses TRBV6-2 or TRBV6-3 with TRBJ1-5, with TRBD1 matching 7 bases. V trimming: 6 bases; J trimming: 7 bases; junction bases outside the gene matches: 12. Germline V gene data show CDR1 as MNHEY and CDR2 as SVGEGT. The CDR3 covers 15 residues. CDR3: CASSPMSTGPQPQHF. The CDR3 coding sequence is TGTGCCAGCAGCCCCATGTCGACAGGGCCACAGCCCCAGCATTTT.

The CDR3 here is CASSPGGTPGETQYF. DNA for the CDR3: TGTGCCAGCTCACCAGGGGGGACCCCCGGAGAGACCCAGTACTTC. V and J are TRBV18 and TRBJ2-5, with D perhaps TRBD2 (6 bases). Looked up from germline, CDR1 is KGHSH and CDR2 is LQKENI. Deletions cut 2 bases from V and 4 bases from J, with 14 bases between. This CDR3 contains 15 residues.

The chain joins TRBV24-1 to TRBJ2-3; D ambiguous. V lost 4 bases and J lost 10, with 14 bases in between. The CDR3 has 13 amino acids. The germline gives CDR1 KGHDR, CDR2 SFDVKD. CDR3 in amino acids: CATSEIASGAQYF. The CDR3 DNA sequence: TGTGCCACCAGTGAGATTGCGAGTGGAGCGCAGTATTTT.

This chain uses TRBV27 with TRBJ2-2, with TRBD1 as a possible D gene (6 bases). Trimming took 5 bases from V and 4 from J, leaving 14 bases between them. Germline V gene sequence: CDR1 MNHEY, CDR2 SMNVEV (reference sequence). CDR3 size: 15 residues. The CDR3 region is CASSNQGLGTGELFF. CDR3 DNA: TGTGCCAGCAGTAACCAGGGGTTGGGCACCGGGGAGCTGTTTTTT.

V usage is TRBV3-1 (or the pseudogene TRBV3-2) and J usage is TRBJ1-2; TRBD1 aligns across 12 bases. CDR3 length: 15 residues. V trimming: 4 bases; J trimming: 6 bases; junction bases outside the gene matches: 6. From germline, CDR1 is LGHDT and CDR2 YNNKEL (reference sequence). CDR3 loop: CASSPRDRGLDGYTF. DNA of the CDR3: TGTGCCAGCAGCCCCCGGGACAGGGGGCTTGATGGCTACACCTTC.

The chain joins TRBV3-1 (or the pseudogene TRBV3-2) to TRBJ2-1, with TRBD2 matching over 7 bases. V lost 4 bases, J lost 5 bases, and 14 bases stayed unmatched. Germline CDR1 LGHDT, CDR2 YNNKEL (reference sequence). The CDR3 loop spans 17 amino acids. The CDR3 reads CASSPRAGRGLHNEQFF. Here the CDR3 DNA reads TGTGCCAGCAGCCCCCGGGCGGGGAGGGGCTTACACAATGAGCAGTTCTTC.